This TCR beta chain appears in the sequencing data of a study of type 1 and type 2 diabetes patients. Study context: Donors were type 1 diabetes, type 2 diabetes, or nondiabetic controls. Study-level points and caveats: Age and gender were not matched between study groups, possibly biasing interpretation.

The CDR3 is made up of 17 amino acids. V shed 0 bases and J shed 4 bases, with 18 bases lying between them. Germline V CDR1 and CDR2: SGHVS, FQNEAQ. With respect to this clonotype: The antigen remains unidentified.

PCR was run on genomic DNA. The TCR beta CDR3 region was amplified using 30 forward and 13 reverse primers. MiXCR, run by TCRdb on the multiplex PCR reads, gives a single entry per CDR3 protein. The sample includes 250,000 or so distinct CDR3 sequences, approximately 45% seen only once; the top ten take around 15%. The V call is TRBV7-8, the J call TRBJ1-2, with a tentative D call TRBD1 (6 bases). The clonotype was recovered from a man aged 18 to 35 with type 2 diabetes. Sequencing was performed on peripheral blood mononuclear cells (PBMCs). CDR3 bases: TGTGCCAGCAGCTTAGCAACTCTACAGGGAGCAGCCTATGGCTACACCTTC. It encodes CASSLATLQGAAYGYTF.